This TCR beta chain was obtained from a study of T cell repertoires in cytomegalovirus infection. Whole-study context: HLA-C-restricted CMV epitopes, recently identified, and well-studied HLA-B-restricted ones were used by the study. Carrying CMV and the relevant HLA type showed in public TCR beta signatures.

This clonotype occurred a few times. No antigen is known for it. TCRdb redid the calling of the reads with MiXCR, one entry per CDR3 protein. The sample lists about 340,000 distinct CDR3 sequences; 25% to 35% were seen once. With 1 base clipped from V and 4 bases from J, the junction kept 2 bases outside the gene matches. Germline CDR1 reads KGHDR; CDR2 reads SFDVKD. This CDR3 comprises 16 residues. Study-level points and caveats: It was HLA-C-restricted CMV-specific TCR beta clonotypes that dominated the response ex vivo.

This sequence was found in a human donor in good health (CMV status not recorded). Some clones in this sample may be carry-over from other donors' samples. This chain joins TRBV24-1 and TRBJ2-5, with TRBD2 identical over 13 bases. This material consisted of cultured PBMCs, taken from culture after CMV antigen stimulation. The CDR3 spells CATSDFRTSGRETQYF. Here the CDR3 DNA reads TGTGCCACCAGTGATTTTCGGACTAGCGGGAGAGAGACCCAGTACTTC.